These 2 T cell receptor beta chains share one sample of origin, sequenced in a study of shared clonotypes between healthy human individuals. TCRdb's table, derived via immunoSEQ multiplex PCR, lists solely in-frame clones and lacks some. The sample contains about 1.1 million clones, around 77% of which appear only once. Sequencing input: memory CD4+ T cells from PBMCs. Subset noted: CD45RA-negative fraction. All receptors derive from a man aged 18 to 29 in good health. Some clones in this sample may be carry-over from other donors' samples.

Of note for this clone: Other DNA variants within this sample encode the same CDR3. V is TRBV20-1 and J is TRBJ2-3, with unresolved D. Germline loops: CDR1 DFQATT, CDR2 SNEGSKA (reference sequence). V was pared by 1 base and J by 3 bases, with 2 bases between. This CDR3 contains 11 residues. The CDR3 sequence is CSARVTDTQYF. The CDR3 bases are TGCAGTGCTAGAGTTACAGATACGCAGTATTTT.

The rearrangement links TRBV11-3 to TRBJ1-1; no definite D call. The CDR3 loop spans 13 amino acids. Between the trimmed V and J ends, which lost 4 bases and 3 bases, there was a span of 9 bases. Germline values: CDR1 SGHNT, CDR2 YENEEA. As DNA, the CDR3 is TGTGCCAGCAGCTCCGACATCGACACTGAAGCTTTCTTT. Its protein product is CASSSDIDTEAFF.